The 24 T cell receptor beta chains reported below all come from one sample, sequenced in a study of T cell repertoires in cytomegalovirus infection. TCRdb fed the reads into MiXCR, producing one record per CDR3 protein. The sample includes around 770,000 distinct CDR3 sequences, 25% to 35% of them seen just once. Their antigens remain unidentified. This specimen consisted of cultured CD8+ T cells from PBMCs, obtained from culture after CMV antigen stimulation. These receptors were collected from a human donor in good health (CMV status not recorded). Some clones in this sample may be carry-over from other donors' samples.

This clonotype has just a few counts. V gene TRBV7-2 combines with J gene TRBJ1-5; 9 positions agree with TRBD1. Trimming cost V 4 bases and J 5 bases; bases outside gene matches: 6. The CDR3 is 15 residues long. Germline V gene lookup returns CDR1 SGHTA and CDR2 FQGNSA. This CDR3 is CASSYLGTGYQPQHF. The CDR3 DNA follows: TGTGCCAGCAGCTACCTCGGGACAGGGTATCAGCCCCAGCATTTT.

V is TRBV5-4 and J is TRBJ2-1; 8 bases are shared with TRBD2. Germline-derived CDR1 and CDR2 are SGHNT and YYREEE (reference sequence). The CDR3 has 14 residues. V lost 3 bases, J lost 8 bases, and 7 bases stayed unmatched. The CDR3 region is CASSSPAGEDEQFF. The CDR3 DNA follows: TGTGCCAGCAGCTCGCCAGCGGGGGAAGATGAGCAGTTCTTC.

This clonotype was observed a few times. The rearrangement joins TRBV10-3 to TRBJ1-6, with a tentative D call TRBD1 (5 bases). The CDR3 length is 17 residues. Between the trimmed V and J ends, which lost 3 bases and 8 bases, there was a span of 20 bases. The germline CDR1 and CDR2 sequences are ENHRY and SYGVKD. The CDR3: CAISESGGEVGYSPLHF. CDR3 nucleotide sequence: TGTGCCATCAGTGAATCGGGGGGTGAAGTTGGTTATTCACCCCTCCACTTT.

The CDR3 coding sequence is TGTGCCAGTACCAGCCCGGGGCTAGCGGGCTCCTACAATGAGCAGTTCTTC. It encodes CASTSPGLAGSYNEQFF. This chain connects TRBV9 to TRBJ2-1, with 8 bases that match TRBD2. The germline V gene has CDR1 SGDLS and CDR2 YYNGEE. This CDR3 contains 17 residues. V gave up 8 bases and J gave up 0 bases; unmatched junction bases: 13.

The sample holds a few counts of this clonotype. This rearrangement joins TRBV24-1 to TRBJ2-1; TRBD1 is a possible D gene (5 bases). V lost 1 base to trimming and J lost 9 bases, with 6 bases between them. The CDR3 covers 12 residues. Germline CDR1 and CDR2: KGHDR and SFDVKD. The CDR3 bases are TGTGCCACCAGTGATTTCGACAGTGAGCAGTTCTTC. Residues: CATSDFDSEQFF.

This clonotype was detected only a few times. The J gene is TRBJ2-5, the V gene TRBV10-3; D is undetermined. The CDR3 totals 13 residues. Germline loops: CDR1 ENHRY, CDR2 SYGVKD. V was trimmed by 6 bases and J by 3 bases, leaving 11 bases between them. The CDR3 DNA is TGTGCCATCAGGGGGTTGGGGAAAGAGACCCAGTACTTC. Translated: CAIRGLGKETQYF.

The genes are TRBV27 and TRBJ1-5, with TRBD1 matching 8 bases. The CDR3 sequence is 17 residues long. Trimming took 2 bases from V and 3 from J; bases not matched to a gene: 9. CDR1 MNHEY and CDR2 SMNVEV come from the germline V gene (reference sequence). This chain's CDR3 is CASSLHPSGGPNQPQHF. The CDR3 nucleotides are TGTGCCAGCAGTTTACACCCATCAGGGGGCCCCAATCAGCCCCAGCATTTT.

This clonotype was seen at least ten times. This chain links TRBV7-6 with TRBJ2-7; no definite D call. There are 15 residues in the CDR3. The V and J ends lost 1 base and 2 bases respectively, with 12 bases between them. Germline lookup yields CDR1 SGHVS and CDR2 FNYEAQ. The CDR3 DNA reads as TGTGCCAGCAGCTTAGTCGGAAGTGGCCCCTACGAGCAGTACTTC. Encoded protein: CASSLVGSGPYEQYF.

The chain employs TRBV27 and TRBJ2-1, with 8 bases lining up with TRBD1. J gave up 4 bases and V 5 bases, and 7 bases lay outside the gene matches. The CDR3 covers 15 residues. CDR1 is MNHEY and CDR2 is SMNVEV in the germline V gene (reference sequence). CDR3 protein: CASSIQGGGYNEQFF. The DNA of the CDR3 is TGTGCCAGCAGTATACAGGGGGGAGGATACAATGAGCAGTTCTTC.

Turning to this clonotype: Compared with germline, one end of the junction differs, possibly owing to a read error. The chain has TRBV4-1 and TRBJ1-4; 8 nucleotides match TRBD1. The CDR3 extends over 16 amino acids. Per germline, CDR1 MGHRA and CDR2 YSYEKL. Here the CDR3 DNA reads TGTGCCAGCAGCCAAGACAGGGGAAAAACTAATGAAAAACTGTTTTTT. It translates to CASSQDRGKTNEKLFF.

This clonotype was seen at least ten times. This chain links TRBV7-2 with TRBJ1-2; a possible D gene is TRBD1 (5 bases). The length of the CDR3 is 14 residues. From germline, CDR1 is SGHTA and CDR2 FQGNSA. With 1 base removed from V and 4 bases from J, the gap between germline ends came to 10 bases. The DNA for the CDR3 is TGTGCCAGCAGCTTAGACACAGGTTTCTATGGCTACACCTTC. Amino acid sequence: CASSLDTGFYGYTF.

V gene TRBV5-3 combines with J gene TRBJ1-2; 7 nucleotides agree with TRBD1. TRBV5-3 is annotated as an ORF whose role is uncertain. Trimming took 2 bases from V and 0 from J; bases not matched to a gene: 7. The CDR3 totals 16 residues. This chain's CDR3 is CARSLLQGKTNYGYTF. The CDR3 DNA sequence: TGTGCCAGAAGCTTACTACAGGGGAAAACTAACTATGGCTACACCTTC.

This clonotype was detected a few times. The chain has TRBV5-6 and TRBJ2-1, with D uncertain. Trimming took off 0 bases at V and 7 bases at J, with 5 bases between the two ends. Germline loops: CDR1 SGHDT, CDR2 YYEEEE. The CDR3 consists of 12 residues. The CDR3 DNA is TGTGCCAGCAGCTTGGGAATAAATGAGCAGTTCTTC. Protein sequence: CASSLGINEQFF.

The CDR3 protein is CASIANGGWGETQYF. The CDR3 DNA follows: TGTGCCAGCATCGCGAACGGGGGATGGGGAGAGACCCAGTACTTC. The V and J genes are TRBV6-1 and TRBJ2-5; tentatively, D is TRBD2 (6 bases). This CDR3 has 15 amino acids. With 7 bases removed from V and 4 bases from J, the gap between germline ends came to 19 bases. The germline gives CDR1 MNHNS, CDR2 SASEGT.

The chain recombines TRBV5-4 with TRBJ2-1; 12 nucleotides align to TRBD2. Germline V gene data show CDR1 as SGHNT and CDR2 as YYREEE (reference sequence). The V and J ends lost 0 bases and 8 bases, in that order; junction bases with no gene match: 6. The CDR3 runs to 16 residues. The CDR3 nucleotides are TGTGCCAGCAGCTTGGCTAGCGGGGGGGCTTGGGATGAGCAGTTCTTC. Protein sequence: CASSLASGGAWDEQFF.

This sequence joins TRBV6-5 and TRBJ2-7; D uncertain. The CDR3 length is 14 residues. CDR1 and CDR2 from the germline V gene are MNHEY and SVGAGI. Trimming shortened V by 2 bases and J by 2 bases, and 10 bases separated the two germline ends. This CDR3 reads CASSYDGSPYEQYF. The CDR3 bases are TGTGCCAGCAGTTACGACGGCAGTCCCTACGAGCAGTACTTC.

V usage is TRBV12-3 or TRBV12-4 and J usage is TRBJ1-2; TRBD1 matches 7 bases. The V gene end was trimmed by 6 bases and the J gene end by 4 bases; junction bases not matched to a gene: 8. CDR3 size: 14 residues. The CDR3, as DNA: TGTGCCAGCAGCCTCGGGACAGCTACCTATGGCTACACCTTC. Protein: CASSLGTATYGYTF.

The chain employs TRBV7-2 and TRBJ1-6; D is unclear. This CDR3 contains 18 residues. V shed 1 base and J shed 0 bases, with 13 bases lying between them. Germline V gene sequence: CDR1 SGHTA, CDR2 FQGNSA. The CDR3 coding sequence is TGTGCCAGCAGCTTAGTGTCTCTCACGAGCTCCTATAATTCACCCCTCCACTTT. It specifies CASSLVSLTSSYNSPLHF.

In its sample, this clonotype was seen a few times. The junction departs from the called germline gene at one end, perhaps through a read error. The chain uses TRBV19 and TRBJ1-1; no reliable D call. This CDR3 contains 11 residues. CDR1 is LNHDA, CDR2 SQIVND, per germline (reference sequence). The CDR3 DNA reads TGTGCCAGTAGTAAGGACGGCTTGCTGAAATTT. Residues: CASSKDGLLKF.

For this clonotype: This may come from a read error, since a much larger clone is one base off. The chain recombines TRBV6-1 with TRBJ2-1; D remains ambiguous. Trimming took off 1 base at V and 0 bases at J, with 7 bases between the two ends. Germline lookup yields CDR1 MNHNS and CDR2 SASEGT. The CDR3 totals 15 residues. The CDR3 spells CASSEEIGSYNEQFF. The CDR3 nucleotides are TGTGCCAGCAGTGAAGAGATAGGCTCCTACAATGAGCAGTTCTTC.

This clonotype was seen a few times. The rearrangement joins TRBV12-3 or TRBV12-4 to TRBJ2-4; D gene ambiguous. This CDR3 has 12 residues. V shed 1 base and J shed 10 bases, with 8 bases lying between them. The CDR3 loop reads CASSLDVWIQYF. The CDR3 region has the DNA TGTGCCAGCAGTTTAGACGTCTGGATTCAGTACTTC.

CDR3 amino acids: CASSKGQNEQFF. Written as DNA, the CDR3 is TGTGCCAGCAGCAAGGGACAGAATGAGCAGTTCTTC. The rearrangement joins TRBV7-3 to TRBJ2-1; 7 bases match TRBD1. The junction had 2 bases not matched to a gene; V was cut back by 5 bases and J by 7 bases. CDR1 and CDR2 (germline): SGHTA, FQGTGA. The CDR3 spans 12 residues.

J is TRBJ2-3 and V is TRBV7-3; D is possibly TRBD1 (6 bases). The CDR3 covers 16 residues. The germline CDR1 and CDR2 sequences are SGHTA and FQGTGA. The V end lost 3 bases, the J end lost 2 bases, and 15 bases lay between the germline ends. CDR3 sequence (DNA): TGTGCCAGCAGCTTCTGGACAGCTTTATCCACAGATACGCAGTATTTT. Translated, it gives CASSFWTALSTDTQYF.

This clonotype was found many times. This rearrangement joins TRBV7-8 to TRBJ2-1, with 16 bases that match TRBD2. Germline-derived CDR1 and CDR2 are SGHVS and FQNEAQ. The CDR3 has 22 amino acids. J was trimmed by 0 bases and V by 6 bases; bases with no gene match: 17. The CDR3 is CASSSPGLAGGPAFSSYNEQFF. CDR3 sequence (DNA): TGTGCCAGCAGTTCACCGGGACTAGCGGGGGGGCCGGCCTTCAGCTCCTACAATGAGCAGTTCTTC. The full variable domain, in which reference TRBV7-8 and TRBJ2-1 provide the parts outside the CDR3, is GAGVSQSPRYKVAKRGQDVALRCDPISGHVSLFWYQQALGQGPEFLTYFQNEAQLDKSGLPSDRFFAERPEGSVSTLKIQRTQQEDSAVYLCASSSPGLAGGPAFSSYNEQFFGPGTRLTVL.